The T cell receptor (beta chain) under discussion was sequenced for a study of identical twins. Study conclusions and caveats: Within cord blood, abundant beta clonotypes carried fewer insertions, but memory repertoires showed no such trend. Low generation-probability sequences were in excess among twin-shared out-of-frame alpha sequences.

This clonotype was recorded a few times. The antigen is unknown. MiXCR, applied by TCRdb to the 5' RACE reads, yields one record per CDR3 protein. The profile covers over 600,000 distinct CDR3 sequences, with approximately 22% appearing a single time and 4.3% taken by the ten largest. Germline loops: CDR1 SGHRS, CDR2 YFSETQ. This CDR3 region has 14 residues. V lost 0 bases and J 5 bases, leaving 11 bases between the germline ends. This same sample was also taken into another study, of T cells expressing NK-cell markers. From that paper: Sorting of alpha-beta TCR T cells alone was achieved in several experiments with an anti-gamma-delta TCR antibody.

Sequenced input: PBMCs. The receptor was derived from a woman under 30 in good health. The V gene is TRBV5-1, the J gene TRBJ1-1; D possibly corresponds to TRBD1 (6 bases). In nucleotides, the CDR3 is TGCGCCAGCAGCTTGGCGGGGGGCTGGACTGAAGCTTTCTTT. Residues: CASSLAGGWTEAFF.